The subject of this entry is one T cell receptor beta chain. This record comes from a study of CD8+ T cells in alopecia areata. Sequencing templates came from extracted RNA that was reverse transcribed into cDNA. Some clones are missing from TCRdb's copy, which holds only in-frame ones; the method was immunoSEQ multiplex PCR. This sample has fewer than 200,000 clones, with about 63% found just once. The TCR originated in a human donor with alopecia areata. Material: CD4+ T cells sorted from blood, obtained at week 0.

The CDR3 loop is CASSNEGLNQPQHF. CDR3 nucleotides: TGTGCCAGCAGCAACGAGGGGCTCAATCAGCCCCAGCATTTT. This chain links TRBV7-9 with TRBJ1-5; D is perhaps TRBD1 (5 bases). The ends were cut back, 5 bases at V and 3 bases at J, with 11 bases in the middle. This CDR3 has 14 amino acids. CDR1 SEHNR and CDR2 FQNEAQ come from the germline V gene (reference sequence). The variable domain in full, completed from reference TRBV7-9 and TRBJ1-5, reads DTGVSQNPRHKITKRGQNVTFRCDPISEHNRLYWYRQTLGQGPEFLTYFQNEAQLEKSRLLSDRFSAERPKGSFSTLEIQRTEQGDSAMYLCASSNEGLNQPQHFGDGTRLSIL.